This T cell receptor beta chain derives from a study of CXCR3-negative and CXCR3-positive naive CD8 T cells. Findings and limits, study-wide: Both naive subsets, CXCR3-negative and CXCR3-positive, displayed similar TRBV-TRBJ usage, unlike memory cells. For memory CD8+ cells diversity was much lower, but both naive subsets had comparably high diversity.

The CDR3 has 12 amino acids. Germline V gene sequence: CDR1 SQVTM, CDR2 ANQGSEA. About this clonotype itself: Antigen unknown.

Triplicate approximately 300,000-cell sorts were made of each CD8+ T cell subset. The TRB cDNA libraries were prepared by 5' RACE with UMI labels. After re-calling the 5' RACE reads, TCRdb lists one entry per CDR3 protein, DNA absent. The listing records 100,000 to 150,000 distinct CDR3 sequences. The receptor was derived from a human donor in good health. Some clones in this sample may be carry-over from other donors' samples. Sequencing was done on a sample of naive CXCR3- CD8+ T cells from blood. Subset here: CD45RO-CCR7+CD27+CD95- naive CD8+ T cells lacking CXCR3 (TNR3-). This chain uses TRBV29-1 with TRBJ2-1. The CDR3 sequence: CSVLLESGVQFF.